The clone carrying this T cell receptor (beta chain) was counted between two and nine times. Its antigen is unknown. The same CDR3 also results from other DNA sequences found in this sample. Per germline, CDR1 MNHEY and CDR2 SVGAGI. The V end was cut by 0 bases, the J end by 4 bases, with 3 bases between. CDR3 size: 13 residues. The data belong to a study of beta chain features in type 1 diabetes. Study conclusions and caveats: Within each of all four CD4+ subsets, Type 1 diabetes patients had TCRB CDR3s that were moderately but significantly shorter. For type 1 diabetes patients, VDJ junctions showed fewer insertions and more deletions.

Since all of the isolated RNA was reverse transcribed, expressed TCRB transcripts were what got sequenced. Generated by immunoSEQ multiplex PCR, the TCRdb table keeps only in-frame clones and is missing some. The repertoire holds approximately 730,000 clones, around an eighth seen once, with about 0.02% in the top ten. Input material: naive CD4+ T cells from blood. The chain recombines TRBV6-5 with TRBJ2-2; D uncertain. The origin of this receptor is a man between 18 and 29 years old with type 1 diabetes. CDR3: CASSYSVTGELFF. Here the CDR3 DNA reads TGTGCCAGCAGTTACTCGGTCACCGGGGAGCTGTTTTTT.